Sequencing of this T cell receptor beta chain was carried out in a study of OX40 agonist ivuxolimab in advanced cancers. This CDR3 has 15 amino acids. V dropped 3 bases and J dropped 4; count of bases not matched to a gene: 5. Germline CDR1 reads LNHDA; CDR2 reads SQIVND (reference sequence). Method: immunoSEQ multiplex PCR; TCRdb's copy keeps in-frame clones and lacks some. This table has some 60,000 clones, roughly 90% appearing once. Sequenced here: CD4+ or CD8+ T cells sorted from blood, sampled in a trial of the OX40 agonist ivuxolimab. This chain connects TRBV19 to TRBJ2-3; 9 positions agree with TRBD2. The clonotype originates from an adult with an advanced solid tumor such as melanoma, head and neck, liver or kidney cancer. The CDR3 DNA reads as TGTGCCAGTAGTATCTTTAGCGGGAGCTCAGATACGCAGTATTTT. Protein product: CASSIFSGSSDTQYF.